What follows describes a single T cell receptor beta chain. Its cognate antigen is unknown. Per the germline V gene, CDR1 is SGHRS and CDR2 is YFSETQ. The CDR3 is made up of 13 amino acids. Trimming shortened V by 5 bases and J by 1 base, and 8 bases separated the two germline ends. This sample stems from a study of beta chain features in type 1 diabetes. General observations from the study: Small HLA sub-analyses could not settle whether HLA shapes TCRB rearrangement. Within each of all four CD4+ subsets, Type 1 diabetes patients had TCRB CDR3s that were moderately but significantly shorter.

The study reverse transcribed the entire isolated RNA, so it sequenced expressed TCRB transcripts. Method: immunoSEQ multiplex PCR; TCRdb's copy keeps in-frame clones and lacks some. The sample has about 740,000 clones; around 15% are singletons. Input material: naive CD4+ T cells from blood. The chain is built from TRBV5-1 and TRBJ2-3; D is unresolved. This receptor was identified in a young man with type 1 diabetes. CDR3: CASRVAGTDTQYF. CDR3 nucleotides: TGCGCCAGCAGGGTTGCGGGCACAGATACGCAGTATTTT.